This T cell receptor beta chain was identified during a study of T-cell reconstitution after alpha-beta-depleted transplantation in children. The library targeted TCRbeta and was prepared with unique molecular identifiers. TCRdb reanalysed the PCR reads using MiXCR and keeps one entry per CDR3 protein. The table lists 250,000 to 400,000 distinct CDR3 sequences, around 20% of them singletons. This TCR came from a male patient younger than 18 who had a stem cell transplant for acute lymphoblastic leukemia, so the T cells may come from the graft donor. The material was PBMCs, mostly from graft donor cells, obtained 180 days after TCRalphabeta/CD19-depleted stem cell transplant.

CDR3 bases: TGTGCCAGCAGCCGACCGGGACTAGAAAAGCAGTACTTC. It yields the protein CASSRPGLEKQYF. The chain joins TRBV12-3 or TRBV12-4 to TRBJ2-7; TRBD2 agrees at 8 bases. J gave up 8 bases and V 6 bases, and 9 bases lay outside the gene matches. CDR3 length equals 13 residues.